The 3 T cell receptor beta chains listed next were all sequenced from one sample in a study of CD8+CD57+ T cells in acquired aplastic anemia. Profiling of TCR beta VDJ combinations and CDR3 sequences used genomic DNA as template. TCRdb re-called the reads with MiXCR, one entry per CDR3 protein. The repertoire includes roughly 180,000 distinct CDR3 sequences, roughly 65% of them detected once, and 40% to 50% sits in the top ten. CD8+CD57+ cell expansion, shown by flow cytometry, had occurred in the patients selected for sequencing. Sequencing was carried out using sorted CD4+, CD8+, or CD8+CD57+ T cells (not recorded which) from PBMCs. The source is a human donor with aplastic anemia.

There are a few counts of this clonotype. The rearrangement joins TRBV24-1 to TRBJ1-3; TRBD1 might be the D (5 bases). V was trimmed by 5 bases and J by 2 bases, leaving 6 bases between them. Germline V gene data show CDR1 as KGHDR and CDR2 as SFDVKD. The CDR3 sequence is 13 residues long. CDR3 in DNA: TGTGCCACCAGTGCAGGGACTGGAAACACCATATATTTT. It yields the protein CATSAGTGNTIYF.

The V gene is TRBV7-9, the J gene TRBJ2-7; D unclear. In germline, CDR1 is SEHNR, CDR2 FQNEAQ (reference sequence). Trimming removed 5 bases at V and 6 bases at J, with 8 bases between. The CDR3 spans 11 residues. The CDR3 coding sequence is TGTGCCAGCAGCCCGCGGATCGAGCAGTACTTC. Translated, it gives CASSPRIEQYF.

V is TRBV10-2 and J is TRBJ1-5, with D unclear. The germline V gene has CDR1 WSHSY and CDR2 SAAADI. The CDR3 sequence is 13 residues long. V lost 5 bases, J lost 4 bases, and 9 bases lay in between. The CDR3 DNA reads as TGCGCCAGCAGTAGGGAGTCAAATCAGCCCCAGCATTTT. It codes for CASSRESNQPQHF.